These T cell receptor beta chains were read from a single sample in a study of early T cells in non-severe SARS-CoV-2 infection. TCRdb re-called the 5' RACE reads through MiXCR, storing one row per CDR3 protein. This sample has 65,000 to 95,000 distinct CDR3 sequences, with about 15% found just once. The specimen was whole blood. The receptors derive from an adult who was a healthcare worker with PCR-confirmed SARS-CoV-2 infection or an uninfected control (not recorded which). Both conserved end residues are part of each CDR3. D genes are given only for firm matches. The size entry is marked missing in some rows and otherwise reads once, few, many or a size class.

J,D,V,size,CDR3,DNA
TRBJ1-1,-,TRBV10-3,-,CATRGLGGGTEAFF,TGTGCCACCCGGGGGTTGGGGGGGGGCACTGAAGCTTTCTTT
TRBJ2-3,-,TRBV11-2,few,CASSRRTASTDTQYF,TGTGCCAGCAGTCGAAGGACAGCTAGCACAGATACGCAGTATTTT
TRBJ2-7,-,TRBV12-3/TRBV12-4,-,CASRASAGGHEQYF,TGTGCCAGCAGGGCTTCGGCGGGCGGCCACGAGCAGTACTTC
TRBJ1-4,TRBD1,TRBV5-1,-,CASSRQGGVDEKLFF,TGCGCCAGCAGCAGACAGGGTGGGGTCGATGAAAAACTGTTTTTT
TRBJ1-6,-,TRBV5-6,-,CASSPTLSPSPLHF,TGTGCCAGCAGCCCGACCCTATCCCCTTCACCCCTCCACTTT
TRBJ2-1,-,TRBV12-3/TRBV12-4,few,CASSSPSRALDEQFF,TGTGCCAGCAGTTCCCCGTCACGGGCCTTGGATGAGCAGTTCTTC
TRBJ2-1,TRBD1,TRBV7-8,-,CASSFGQGADHEQFF,TGTGCCAGCAGCTTCGGACAGGGGGCAGACCATGAGCAGTTCTTC
TRBJ1-2,-,TRBV6-1,few,CASSEVVYGYTF,TGTGCCAGCAGTGAAGTAGTGTATGGCTACACCTTC
TRBJ1-2,TRBD1,TRBV29-1,few,CSVEDWDRGNYGYTF,TGCAGCGTTGAAGATTGGGACAGGGGTAACTATGGCTACACCTTC
TRBJ2-4,TRBD2,TRBV20-1,few,CSARGLAGVDIQYF,TGCAGTGCTAGAGGACTAGCGGGAGTAGACATTCAGTACTTC
TRBJ2-2,-,TRBV6-5,few,CASRLRDTGELFF,TGTGCCAGCAGACTCCGAGACACCGGGGAGCTGTTTTTT
TRBJ2-1,TRBD2,TRBV29-1,-,CSPRSTSGPTSGYNEQFF,TGCAGCCCCCGATCGACTAGCGGACCGACCTCTGGATACAATGAGCAGTTCTTC
TRBJ1-2,TRBD1,TRBV7-3,-,CASSLTPGQGENGYTF,TGTGCCAGCAGCCTAACTCCAGGACAGGGCGAAAATGGCTACACCTTC